This T cell receptor beta chain was retrieved from a study of T cell responses to AZD1222 COVID-19 vaccine. Study summary: Pooled in the analysis were second doses at about 4 or about 12 weeks.

Study results and caveats: It should be noted that donors were predominantly white British and more often female, and clonal diversity was possibly underestimated. Reports say nearly half of spike-specific TCRs go after unmutated variant regions. Spike-specific TCR breadth rose after two AZD1222 doses, and depth rose as well.

Concerning this clone itself: Its antigen is unknown.

The data were produced by immunoSEQ multiplex PCR, yet TCRdb's version contains in-frame clones alone and is incomplete. The sample lists fewer than 130,000 clones, about 81% occurring once. V was pared by 5 bases and J by 0 bases, with 8 bases between. The germline V gene encodes CDR1 LGHDT and CDR2 YNNKEL (reference sequence). The CDR3 extends over 13 amino acids. The sample here was peripheral blood, taken on day 0 of AZD1222 vaccination. The clonotype was recovered from an adult in good health. The chain employs TRBV3-1 (or the pseudogene TRBV3-2) and TRBJ2-7; possible D gene TRBD2, 5 bases. CDR3 residues: CASSRGGSYEQYF. The CDR3 coding sequence is TGTGCCAGCAGCAGAGGAGGCTCCTACGAGCAGTACTTC.